A single sample gave rise to the 28 T cell receptor beta chains below, sequenced in a study of blood T cell repertoires in COVID-19. This table comes from immunoSEQ multiplex PCR, and its TCRdb copy is limited to in-frame clones, with some not included. The top ten hold roughly 20% of the sample, which has roughly 170,000 clones, 86% seen once. The sequencing sample was made of peripheral blood. These receptors originate from a man between 65 and 85 years old with active or convalescent COVID-19.

The DNA of the CDR3 is TGCGCCAGCAGCTTGGCCCCGGGAGACCCCTCCTACGAGCAGTACTTC. Amino acids: CASSLAPGDPSYEQYF. The genes are TRBV5-1 and TRBJ2-7; maybe TRBD2 (6 bases). Germline V gives CDR1 SGHRS, CDR2 YFSETQ. Trimming removed 0 bases at V and 0 bases at J, with 13 bases between. The CDR3 has 16 amino acids.

The V call is TRBV5-4, the J call TRBJ1-6; 9 bases map to TRBD1. CDR3 length: 14 residues. The ends lost 2 bases at V and 9 bases at J; junction bases unmatched: 3. Germline V gene sequence: CDR1 SGHNT, CDR2 YYREEE (reference sequence). The chain's CDR3 is CASSLRDRASPLHF. DNA of the CDR3: TGTGCCAGCAGCTTAAGGGACAGGGCTTCACCCCTCCACTTT.

The J gene is TRBJ1-6, the V gene TRBV6-1, with 7 nucleotides matching TRBD1. CDR1 and CDR2 from the germline V gene are MNHNS and SASEGT. The CDR3 sequence is 17 residues long. V lost 0 bases to trimming and J lost 6 bases; unmatched junction nucleotides: 8. The CDR3 region is CASSEAFTGAVNSPLHF. CDR3 nucleotide sequence: TGTGCCAGCAGTGAAGCCTTTACAGGGGCTGTTAATTCACCCCTCCACTTT.

This chain uses TRBV7-6 with TRBJ1-5; 9 nucleotides match TRBD1. Germline values: CDR1 SGHVS, CDR2 FNYEAQ. V trimming: 1 base; J trimming: 13 bases; junction bases outside the gene matches: 11. The CDR3 covers 15 residues. The CDR3 DNA reads as TGTGCCAGCAGCTTAGGACAGGGGGGGCCTGGGGAACAGCATTTT. Amino acid sequence: CASSLGQGGPGEQHF.

The chain is built from TRBV6-2 or TRBV6-3 and TRBJ1-5, with 8 bases identical to TRBD1. The CDR3 contains 15 residues. The germline CDR1 and CDR2 sequences are MNHEY and SVGEGT. J gave up 2 bases and V 3 bases, and 3 bases lay outside the gene matches. The CDR3 DNA sequence: TGTGCCAGCAGTTATCCGGACAGGGGCAATCAGCCCCAGCATTTT. It codes for CASSYPDRGNQPQHF.

The CDR3 sequence: CASSLGQGKGLYEQYF. In DNA, the CDR3 is TGTGCCAGCAGCCTAGGACAGGGTAAAGGTCTATACGAGCAGTACTTC. This chain links TRBV7-9 with TRBJ2-7; 8 nucleotides align to TRBD1. Per the germline V gene, CDR1 is SEHNR and CDR2 is FQNEAQ (reference sequence). Trimming at V came to 5 bases and at J to 4 bases, leaving 13 bases not matched to a gene. The CDR3 is 16 residues long.

This rearrangement joins TRBV18 to TRBJ2-1, with 7 nucleotides matching TRBD1. V was pared by 6 bases and J by 7 bases, with 9 bases of the junction left unmatched. The CDR3 is 14 residues long. Germline values: CDR1 KGHSH, CDR2 LQKENI. CDR3 nucleotides: TGTGCCAGCTCCACCCCCCCAGGGGGTAATGAGCAGTTCTTC. It translates to CASSTPPGGNEQFF.

The chain joins TRBV6-6 to TRBJ1-1; D possibly corresponds to TRBD1 (5 bases). Looked up from germline, CDR1 is MNHNY and CDR2 is SVGAGI (reference sequence). Trimming removed 5 bases from V and 3 bases from J, with 10 bases in between. The CDR3 consists of 13 residues. CDR3 sequence: CASSLLGDTEAFF. The CDR3 nucleotides read TGTGCCAGCAGTCTCTTAGGGGACACTGAAGCTTTCTTT.

The genes are TRBV2 and TRBJ1-2, with TRBD1 matching 10 bases. Trimming at V came to 7 bases and at J to 8 bases, leaving 10 bases not matched to a gene. CDR3 length equals 14 residues. Germline V CDR1 and CDR2: SNHLY, FYNNEI. CDR3 protein: CASKPRQGAHGYTF. CDR3 sequence (DNA): TGTGCCAGCAAGCCCAGACAGGGGGCGCACGGCTACACCTTC.

This chain connects TRBV5-6 to TRBJ2-5; TRBD2 might be the D (6 bases). The CDR3 is made up of 14 amino acids. The germline CDR1 and CDR2 sequences are SGHDT and YYEEEE. With 4 bases removed from V and 1 base from J, the gap between germline ends came to 11 bases. The CDR3 DNA sequence: TGTGCCAGCAGCCCGGGACTTCCCCAAGAGACCCAGTACTTC. This sequence encodes CASSPGLPQETQYF.

V gene TRBV28 combines with J gene TRBJ2-5, with D maybe TRBD1 (6 bases). Germline V CDR1 and CDR2: MDHEN, SYDVKM. V dropped 8 bases and J dropped 2 bases, with 24 bases sitting between them. The CDR3 sequence is 17 residues long. The CDR3 protein is CASDTPSVRTEQETQYF. As DNA, the CDR3 is TGTGCCAGCGACACCCCTAGTGTCAGGACAGAACAAGAGACCCAGTACTTC.

This clone has a single count. V usage is TRBV12-3 or TRBV12-4 and J usage is TRBJ2-7; TRBD2 agrees at 7 bases. With 5 bases clipped from V and 7 bases from J, the junction kept 2 bases outside the gene matches. The CDR3 contains 11 residues. CDR3 residues: CASSLLAEQYF. CDR3 coding DNA: TGTGCCAGCAGTCTACTAGCGGAGCAGTACTTC.

The genes are TRBV12-5 and TRBJ2-5; the D gene is possibly TRBD1 (6 bases). V lost 1 base to trimming and J lost 3 bases, with 15 bases between them. The CDR3 spans 16 residues. Germline loops: CDR1 LGHNT, CDR2 FRNRAP. CDR3 bases: TGTGCTAGTGGTTTGGGCAACGGACAGCCAGAAGAGACCCAGTACTTC. Its protein is CASGLGNGQPEETQYF.

The J gene is TRBJ2-7, the V gene TRBV9; TRBD1 is a possible D gene (5 bases). The V and J ends lost 0 bases and 2 bases respectively, with 9 bases between them. The CDR3 runs to 14 residues. Germline CDR1 reads SGDLS; CDR2 reads YYNGEE. The CDR3 DNA follows: TGTGCCAGCAGCGTAGACCAGGGAACCTACGAGCAGTACTTC. It is translated as CASSVDQGTYEQYF.

The chain links TRBV30 to TRBJ1-2; perhaps TRBD1 as D (5 bases). Germline lookup yields CDR1 GTSNPN and CDR2 SVGIG (reference sequence). The CDR3 runs 13 residues. With 5 bases removed from V and 6 bases from J, the gap between germline ends came to 16 bases. This chain's CDR3 is CAWAIQEGNGYTF. The CDR3 region has the DNA TGTGCCTGGGCTATCCAGGAGGGGAATGGCTACACCTTC. Variable domain in full (rest from reference TRBV30 and TRBJ1-2): SQTIHQWPATLVQPVGSPLSLECTVEGTSNPNLYWYRQAAGRGLQLLFYSVGIGQISSEVPQNLSASRPQDRQFILSSKKLLLSDSGFYLCAWAIQEGNGYTFGSGTRLTVV.

This sequence joins TRBV2 and TRBJ2-1, with 8 bases aligning to TRBD2. Germline V gene sequence: CDR1 SNHLY, CDR2 FYNNEI. There are 16 residues in the CDR3. V was clipped by 6 bases and J by 0 bases; unmatched bases: 7. DNA of the CDR3: TGTGCCAGCAGGGCTTTAGCGGGACTCTCCTACAATGAGCAGTTCTTC. Protein: CASRALAGLSYNEQFF.

The chain uses TRBV19 and TRBJ2-3, with D maybe TRBD2 (6 bases). Deletions cut 3 bases from V and 5 bases from J, with 15 bases between. From germline, CDR1 is LNHDA and CDR2 SQIVND (reference sequence). The CDR3 runs to 15 residues. The CDR3 coding sequence is TGTGCCAGTAGTATTTATAAGCGGGCGGGAGATACGCAGTATTTT. It yields the protein CASSIYKRAGDTQYF.

The V gene is TRBV7-9, the J gene TRBJ2-1, with 7 bases that match TRBD2. Germline CDR1 reads SEHNR; CDR2 reads FQNEAQ (reference sequence). The V and J ends lost 3 bases and 5 bases, in that order; junction bases with no gene match: 13. The CDR3 is 17 amino acids. The CDR3 nucleotides are TGTGCCAGCAGCTTTGTGACTAGCTTCTTCCGCGACAATGAGCAGTTCTTC. This gives the protein CASSFVTSFFRDNEQFF.

V and J are TRBV7-7 and TRBJ2-2; no reliable D call. CDR3 length equals 15 residues. With 1 base removed from V and 1 base from J, the gap between germline ends came to 7 bases. Germline assignment: CDR1 SSHAT and CDR2 FNYEAQ (reference sequence). CDR3 sequence (DNA): TGTGCCAGCAGCTTAGTACCGGGGAACACCGGGGAGCTGTTTTTT. This gives the protein CASSLVPGNTGELFF.

J is TRBJ1-2 and V is TRBV28, with D perhaps TRBD1 (5 bases). CDR1 and CDR2 from the germline V gene are MDHEN and SYDVKM. The CDR3 length is 12 residues. V was shortened by 9 bases and J by 6 bases, with 14 bases between the two germline ends. CDR3 residues: CASVKGRNGYTF. Written as DNA, the CDR3 is TGTGCCAGTGTTAAGGGGCGAAATGGCTACACCTTC.

The gene calls are TRBV7-9 and TRBJ2-1; 16 bases are a match to TRBD2. CDR1 is SEHNR, CDR2 FQNEAQ, per germline (reference sequence). The J segment lost 8 bases and the V segment lost 5 bases, leaving 12 bases of the junction unmatched. The CDR3 is 18 residues long. The CDR3 DNA reads as TGTGCCAGCAGCCTATTGCCCGGGACTAGCGGGAGGGCGGATGAGCAGTTCTTC. Translating it yields CASSLLPGTSGRADEQFF.

The chain carries TRBV28 and TRBJ2-1, with a tentative D call TRBD2 (5 bases). The CDR3 sequence is 14 residues long. V was trimmed by 6 bases and J by 0 bases, leaving 9 bases between them. The V gene's germline CDR1 is MDHEN and CDR2 SYDVKM. In DNA, the CDR3 is TGTGCCAGCAGAGGCGGAGGCTCCTACAATGAGCAGTTCTTC. Translation: CASRGGGSYNEQFF.

J is TRBJ2-7 and V is TRBV7-2, with TRBD1 as a possible D gene (6 bases). The CDR3 length is 15 residues. Deletions cut 1 base from V and 2 bases from J, with 12 bases between. In germline, CDR1 is SGHTA, CDR2 FQGNSA. The CDR3: CASSLGGQKTYEQYF. The CDR3 DNA is TGTGCCAGCAGCTTAGGGGGGCAGAAGACCTACGAGCAGTACTTC.

This chain links TRBV14 with TRBJ2-3; 7 bases fit TRBD2. After removal of 5 bases from V and 1 base from J, the junction contained 6 bases not matched to a gene. Germline lookup yields CDR1 SGHDN and CDR2 FVKESK. This CDR3 comprises 15 residues. The CDR3 protein is CASSWRGGGTDTQYF. Written as DNA, the CDR3 is TGTGCCAGCAGCTGGAGGGGAGGGGGCACAGATACGCAGTATTTT.

The chain is built from TRBV28 and TRBJ1-5; no firm D call. The CDR3 length is 14 residues. Trimming left V 3 bases short and J 4 bases short, with 10 bases between. The germline gives CDR1 MDHEN, CDR2 SYDVKM. The CDR3 DNA sequence: TGTGCCAGCAGTTTCCTCGGGTCTAATCAGCCCCAGCATTTT. This encodes CASSFLGSNQPQHF.

J is TRBJ1-2 and V is TRBV13; 7 nucleotides line up with TRBD1. After removal of 4 bases from V and 0 bases from J, the junction contained 2 bases not matched to a gene. Germline assignment: CDR1 PRHDT and CDR2 FYEKMQ (reference sequence). The CDR3 has 14 amino acids. The CDR3 bases are TGTGCCAGCAGCTCGGGACAGACTAACTATGGCTACACCTTC. Protein sequence: CASSSGQTNYGYTF.

V and J are TRBV25-1 and TRBJ1-4, with 7 bases matching TRBD1. Germline V gene sequence: CDR1 MGHDK, CDR2 SYGVNS. The CDR3 loop spans 14 amino acids. Trimming removed 2 bases from V and 11 bases from J; junction bases left unmatched: 8. The CDR3 region is CASSENLRDSKLFF. The DNA for the CDR3 is TGTGCCAGCAGTGAAAACCTCCGGGACAGCAAACTGTTTTTT. Combining the CDR3 with reference TRBV25-1 and TRBJ1-4 gives the whole variable domain EADIYQTPRYLVIGTGKKITLECSQTMGHDKMYWYQQDPGMELHLIHYSYGVNSTEKGDLSSESTVSRIRTEHFPLTLESARPSHTSQYLCASSENLRDSKLFFGSGTQLSVL.

The chain uses TRBV7-6 and TRBJ2-1; possible D gene TRBD2, 5 bases. The CDR3 totals 16 residues. Trimming took off 5 bases at V and 7 bases at J, with 21 bases between the two ends. The V gene's germline CDR1 is SGHVS and CDR2 FNYEAQ. The CDR3 region is CASSLSVTSILNEQFF. CDR3 bases: TGTGCCAGCAGCCTTAGCGTAACTAGTATTCTGAATGAGCAGTTCTTC.